This is a list of T cell receptor beta chains from one sample in a study of long-term antiretroviral therapy in people with HIV. Generated by immunoSEQ multiplex PCR, the TCRdb table keeps only in-frame clones and is missing some. The sample lists about 39,000 clones, around 83% occurring once. Sequenced material: unsorted PBMCs, taken 3.1 years after starting antiretroviral therapy. All receptors derive from a woman aged 45 to 65 with HIV. Both conserved end residues are part of each CDR3. Clone size is shown for a subset of rows, as once, few, many or a class of expanded clone.

abundance | v_gene | CDR3aa
- | TRBV19 | CASSMWRYGYTF
- | TRBV19 | CASSIGPGELFF
once | TRBV7-3 | CASSTSGGQFNEQFF
- | TRBV27 | CASSLSRSSTNYGYTF
- | TRBV6-5 | CASRGEYNEQFF
- | TRBV7-2 | CASSKGRSINYGYTF
- | TRBV2 | CASNRHTEAFF
once | TRBV5-4 | CASRETLSTDTQYF
- | TRBV6-1 | CASAGRDDTNTIYF
- | TRBV7-2 | CASSALHRDKVGNTIYF
few | TRBV5-8 | CASSLGNRDQPQHF
- | TRBV5-6 | CASSADRFYNSPLHF
- | TRBV5-4 | CASSLGRAYEQYF
- | TRBV5-6 | CASSPTTGDTETQYF
- | TRBV7-3 | CASSLSGTNTEAFF
- | TRBV7-9 | CASSLVPQRTEAFF
- | TRBV7-9 | CASSLIAANEQFF
- | TRBV5-1 | CASSLVSGDQPQHF
- | TRBV7-2 | CASSLGGETYQRYF
few | TRBV19 | CASSIGGYEQYF
- | TRBV11-1 | CASSSTFSGSLSTDTQYF
- | TRBV4-1 | CASSQDTSGVYNEQFF
- | TRBV5-6 | CASSWTGQETQYF
- | TRBV10-3 | CAINPTGTGNTIYF
once | TRBV2 | CASSDNEQFF
- | TRBV10-3 | CAISEAQGAAGRVLTEAFF
- | TRBV4-2 | CASSQERRGGPYEQYF
once | TRBV6-1 | CASRGGFPNYEQYF
- | TRBV5-4 | CASSLGSGLQYEQFF
- | TRBV6-5 | CASSYYRGDIQYF
- | TRBV27 | CASSATVRAGGGTDTQYF
- | TRBV5-1 | CASSLGSGGADTQYF
- | TRBV7-6 | CASSLWVGGEKLFF
- | TRBV5-1 | CASSSLPINEQFF
- | TRBV6-5 | CASSYSTGGGTEAFF
- | TRBV6-1 | CASSENLGAETGELFF
- | TRBV9 | CASTPDRAANYGYTF
few | TRBV27 | CASSRSGTGINTGELFF
- | TRBV7-3 | CASSQLKNTEAFF
- | TRBV29-1 | CSVERQGMTEAFF
- | TRBV7-5 | CARSQGMNTEAFF
once | TRBV2 | CASTWVGNTGELFF
once | TRBV9 | CASSDRGTTTGELFF
- | TRBV19 | CASSAGTSGQTDTQYF
- | TRBV19 | CASSNDRLSGANVLTF
- | TRBV7-3 | CASSLTLAQGGEAFF
- | TRBV19 | CASSTTESAYNEQFF
- | TRBV7-2 | CASRVPGNSPLHF
- | TRBV7-3 | CASSFSGQGNTEAFF
- | TRBV29-1 | CSVLPLASYEQYF
once | TRBV19 | CASIPDISGNTIYF
- | TRBV9 | CASSRWGRGDNEQFF
- | TRBV10-3 | CAISTSGGAGATGELFF
- | TRBV4-3 | CASSQSLAGGLNEQFF